This is a list of T cell receptor beta chains from one sample in a study of blood T cells in healthy people across ages. TCRdb reanalysed the 5' RACE reads using MiXCR and keeps one entry per CDR3 protein. The sample lists hundreds of thousands of distinct CDR3 sequences, around 50% occurring once. The sequenced sample was blood. These TCRs come from a middle-aged man in good health. Each CDR3 is given with its conserved first and last residue. The D gene is left open where the match is weak. Clone size appears in some rows only: once, few, many, or a class for an expanded clone.

j_call clone_size v_call d_call cdr3_aa cdr3_nt
TRBJ1-2 . TRBV7-3 TRBD1 CATRGTGGNNYGYTF TGTGCCACCAGGGGGACAGGGGGAAATAACTATGGCTACACCTTC
TRBJ2-5 few TRBV7-9 . CASSLSSTGETQYF TGTGCCAGCAGCTTAAGTTCGACGGGGGAGACCCAGTACTTC
TRBJ2-7 . TRBV7-9 . CASSPTGVEQYF TGTGCCAGCAGTCCGACGGGGGTCGAGCAGTACTTC
TRBJ1-1 few TRBV3-1 . CASSHLGAEAFF TGTGCCAGCAGCCATCTGGGGGCGGAAGCTTTCTTT
TRBJ2-7 . TRBV5-1 . CASSPIIGGTYEQYF TGCGCCAGCAGTCCCATCATAGGCGGGACCTACGAGCAGTACTTC
TRBJ2-1 few TRBV12-3/TRBV12-4 . CASTPGVSSYNEQFF TGTGCCAGCACACCGGGGGTTAGCTCCTACAATGAGCAGTTCTTC
TRBJ1-5 . TRBV28 . CASSSVPGQSLPQHF TGTGCCAGCAGTTCGGTCCCAGGACAATCTTTGCCCCAGCATTTT
TRBJ2-1 . TRBV20-1 . CSARVEGRSSYNEQFF TGCAGTGCTAGAGTGGAGGGGAGAAGCTCCTACAATGAGCAGTTCTTC
TRBJ2-5 few TRBV5-6 TRBD1 CASSPTMVAGQGIRETQYF TGTGCCAGCAGCCCGACCATGGTAGCCGGACAGGGTATAAGGGAGACCCAGTACTTC
TRBJ2-7 many TRBV13 . CASSSSRAFYEQYF TGTGCCAGCAGCTCCTCCAGGGCGTTCTACGAGCAGTACTTC
TRBJ1-1 . TRBV14 TRBD1 CASSQNRGMNTEAFF TGTGCCAGCAGCCAAAACAGGGGGATGAACACTGAAGCTTTCTTT
TRBJ2-5 . TRBV11-1 . CASSLQGQWETQYF TGTGCCAGCAGCTTACAGGGGCAATGGGAGACCCAGTACTTC
TRBJ2-6 few TRBV20-1 TRBD1 CSATPGQGSGANVLTF TGCAGTGCAACGCCGGGACAGGGCTCTGGGGCCAACGTCCTGACTTTC
TRBJ1-1 . TRBV11-2 . CASRIEEGRVETEAFF TGTGCCAGCAGGATAGAGGAGGGTAGGGTGGAAACTGAAGCTTTCTTT
TRBJ2-7 . TRBV29-1 . CSVESSSSYEQYF TGCAGCGTTGAATCTTCGTCCAGCTACGAGCAGTACTTC
TRBJ2-5 few TRBV27 TRBD1 CASSLGRTGQETQYF TGTGCCAGCAGTTTAGGGCGGACAGGCCAAGAGACCCAGTACTTC
TRBJ2-7 . TRBV29-1 TRBD2 CSVAVVAGDEQYF TGCAGCGTTGCCGTCGTAGCGGGAGATGAGCAGTACTTC
TRBJ2-4 few TRBV5-1 TRBD1 CASSSDRVNIQYF TGCGCCAGCAGCTCGGACAGGGTAAACATTCAGTACTTC
TRBJ2-5 . TRBV12-5 TRBD2 CASGLQGTNGEQYF TGTGCTAGTGGTTTGCAAGGGACTAACGGTGAGCAGTACTTC
TRBJ2-5 . TRBV5-1 . CASSEGVAETQYF TGCGCCAGCAGCGAGGGGGTGGCTGAGACCCAGTACTTC
TRBJ2-5 . TRBV9 TRBD2 CASSPQTSGGQETQYF TGTGCCAGCAGCCCCCAGACTAGCGGGGGCCAAGAGACCCAGTACTTC
TRBJ2-3 . TRBV7-2 TRBD2 CASSPRLAGQSTDTQYF TGTGCCAGCAGCCCCCGACTAGCGGGACAAAGCACAGATACGCAGTATTTT
TRBJ2-1 few TRBV24-1 TRBD2 CATSDSTGLAVYNEQFF TGTGCCACCAGTGATTCTACGGGACTAGCAGTATACAATGAGCAGTTCTTC
TRBJ2-1 . TRBV20-1 . CSAGQVTGKGNEQFF TGCAGTGCCGGTCAGGTCACAGGGAAGGGGAATGAGCAGTTCTTC
TRBJ2-4 . TRBV5-1 . CASSLADPAREQYF TGCGCCAGCAGCTTGGCCGACCCGGCTCGGGAGCAGTACTTC
TRBJ2-3 . TRBV18 TRBD2 CASSPVAGADTQYF TGTGCCAGCTCACCTGTAGCGGGAGCAGATACGCAGTATTTT
TRBJ2-7 . TRBV28 TRBD2 CASRDSGRNYEQYF TGTGCCAGCAGGGATAGCGGGAGGAACTACGAGCAGTACTTC
TRBJ2-7 . TRBV12-3/TRBV12-4 . CASSFDGAHTNEQYF TGTGCCAGCAGTTTTGATGGGGCCCATACCAACGAGCAGTACTTC
TRBJ2-5 . TRBV20-1 . CSARDPGRRLVAQYF TGCAGTGCTAGAGATCCGGGGAGGCGGTTGGTGGCCCAGTACTTC
TRBJ2-5 few TRBV28 . CASSSLRETQYF TGTGCCAGCAGTTCCCTCCGGGAGACCCAGTACTTC
TRBJ1-5 few TRBV10-3 . CAISAAGPGGNQPQHF TGTGCCATCAGTGCCGCGGGGCCGGGGGGAAACCAGCCCCAGCATTTT
TRBJ2-1 . TRBV4-3 TRBD2 CASSRDKSSGSFSEQFF TGCGCCAGCAGCCGAGACAAATCTAGCGGGAGTTTTAGTGAGCAGTTCTTC
TRBJ1-2 . TRBV6-5 TRBD1 CASSPYFQGDYGYTF TGTGCCAGCAGTCCCTACTTTCAGGGGGACTATGGCTACACCTTC
TRBJ1-6 . TRBV20-1 . CSAVDRKHPSSYNSPLHF TGCAGTGCCGTGGACCGCAAACACCCGAGCTCCTATAATTCACCCCTCCACTTT
TRBJ2-3 . TRBV10-2 TRBD2 CASSESVGGWREPDTQYF TGCGCCAGCAGTGAATCTGTGGGGGGTTGGCGGGAGCCAGATACGCAGTATTTT
TRBJ2-7 few TRBV9 . CASSPRKLGSYEQYF TGTGCCAGCAGCCCCAGGAAACTGGGTTCTTACGAGCAGTACTTC
TRBJ2-5 . TRBV5-1 . CASRVGLLKETQYF TGCGCCAGCAGGGTGGGACTGCTCAAAGAGACCCAGTACTTC
TRBJ2-4 . TRBV6-5 . CASTYAKQAPKNIQYF TGTGCCAGCACCTACGCTAAACAAGCGCCCAAAAACATTCAGTACTTC
TRBJ2-1 . TRBV20-1 TRBD1 CSATEPGGEGDEQFF TGCAGTGCTACCGAACCAGGGGGAGAAGGCGATGAGCAGTTCTTC
TRBJ1-2 few TRBV20-1 TRBD1 CSARMYSGQQNSYGYTF TGCAGTGCTAGAATGTATTCGGGACAGCAAAATTCCTATGGCTACACCTTC
TRBJ2-3 once TRBV10-3 . CATKLGATDTQYF TGTGCCACCAAGCTGGGGGCAACAGATACGCAGTATTTT
TRBJ2-5 . TRBV4-1 TRBD2 CASSQLPSGGQETQYF TGCGCCAGCAGCCAACTACCTAGCGGGGGCCAAGAGACCCAGTACTTC
TRBJ2-3 once TRBV10-1 TRBD2 CATKTSGETDTQYF TGCGCCACTAAGACTAGCGGAGAAACAGATACGCAGTATTTT
TRBJ1-6 . TRBV6-2/TRBV6-3 . CASTHLPLHF TGTGCCAGCACCCACTTACCCCTCCACTTT
TRBJ1-2 . TRBV6-6 . CASSYLEGYTF TGTGCCAGCAGTTACTTAGAAGGCTACACCTTC
TRBJ2-4 few TRBV29-1 . CSVGTPDIQYF TGCAGCGTGGGGACTCCTGACATTCAGTACTTC
TRBJ2-3 few TRBV6-4 TRBD1 CASSTQGTGAVTDTQYF TGTGCCAGCAGCACTCAGGGGACAGGGGCCGTCACAGATACGCAGTATTTT
TRBJ2-1 . TRBV3-1 . CASSQDLTELNEQFF TGTGCCAGCAGCCAAGATCTTACAGAACTCAATGAGCAGTTCTTC
TRBJ1-2 . TRBV24-1 . CATSDPPRGADGYTF TGTGCCACCAGTGACCCCCCTCGGGGAGCGGATGGCTACACCTTC
TRBJ2-1 . TRBV7-2 TRBD2 CASRLGGLTYNEQFF TGTGCCAGCAGACTGGGGGGACTAACCTACAATGAGCAGTTCTTC
TRBJ2-7 few TRBV4-2 TRBD2 CASSHGLAVSYEQYF TGTGCCAGCAGCCACGGACTAGCGGTATCCTACGAGCAGTACTTC
TRBJ2-5 few TRBV29-1 . CSVAPTGGSRETQYF TGCAGCGTTGCGCCCACGGGCGGGTCGCGTGAGACCCAGTACTTC
TRBJ2-1 . TRBV4-1 . CASSQVSTTEQFF TGCGCCAGCAGCCAAGTGTCGACCACAGAGCAGTTCTTC
TRBJ2-1 few TRBV4-2 TRBD2 CASSQGFSGDYNEQFF TGTGCCAGCAGCCAGGGATTTAGCGGGGATTACAATGAGCAGTTCTTC
TRBJ2-1 . TRBV9 . CASSVGQDYEQFF TGTGCCAGCAGCGTAGGGCAGGACTATGAGCAGTTCTTC